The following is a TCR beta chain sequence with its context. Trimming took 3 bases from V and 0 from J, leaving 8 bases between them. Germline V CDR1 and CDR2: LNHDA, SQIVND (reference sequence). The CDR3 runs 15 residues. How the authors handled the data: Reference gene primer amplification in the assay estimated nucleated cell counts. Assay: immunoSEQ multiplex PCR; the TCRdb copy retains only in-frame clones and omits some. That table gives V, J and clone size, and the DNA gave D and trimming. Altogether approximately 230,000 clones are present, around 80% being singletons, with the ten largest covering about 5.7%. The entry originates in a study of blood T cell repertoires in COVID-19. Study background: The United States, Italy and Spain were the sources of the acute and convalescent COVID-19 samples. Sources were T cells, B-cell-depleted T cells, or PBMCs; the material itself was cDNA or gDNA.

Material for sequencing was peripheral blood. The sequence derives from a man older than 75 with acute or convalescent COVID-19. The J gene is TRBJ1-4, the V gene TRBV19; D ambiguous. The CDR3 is CASSMGDSTNEKLFF. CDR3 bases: TGTGCCAGTAGTATGGGAGATTCAACTAATGAAAAACTGTTTTTT. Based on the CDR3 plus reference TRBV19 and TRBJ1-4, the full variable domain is DGGITQSPKYLFRKEGQNVTLSCEQNLNHDAMYWYRQDPGQGLRLIYYSQIVNDFQKGDIAEGYSVSREKKESFPLTVTSAQKNPTAFYLCASSMGDSTNEKLFFGSGTQLSVL.